The next 32 T cell receptor beta chains were all read from a single sample in a study of T cell repertoires in cytomegalovirus infection. For these receptors, no antigen is known. TCRdb analysed the reads with MiXCR anew, one entry per CDR3 protein. Among about 770,000 distinct CDR3 sequences listed, about 28% were seen once. The material was cultured CD8+ T cells from PBMCs, obtained from culture after CMV antigen stimulation. These receptors originate from a human donor in good health (CMV status not recorded). Some clones in this sample may be carry-over from other donors' samples.

V is TRBV15 and J is TRBJ2-4; 8 bases line up with TRBD2. With V trimmed by 3 bases and J by 4 bases, 5 bases remained unmatched. The length of the CDR3 is 15 residues. Germline V lookup: CDR1 LNHNV, CDR2 YYDKDF (reference sequence). CDR3 amino acids: CATSRGTSGKNIQYF. As DNA, the CDR3 is TGTGCCACCAGCAGGGGTACTAGCGGAAAAAACATTCAGTACTTC.

The genes are TRBV6-5 and TRBJ2-2; 7 bases match TRBD1. The junction had 8 bases not matched to a gene; V was cut back by 6 bases and J by 7 bases. The CDR3 is 14 amino acids. Germline loops: CDR1 MNHEY, CDR2 SVGAGI. This chain's CDR3 is CASRPTGSGGELFF. CDR3 nucleotides: TGTGCCAGCAGACCGACAGGGTCGGGCGGGGAGCTGTTTTTT.

This sequence joins TRBV20-1 and TRBJ2-7; 10 bases are a match to TRBD1. The CDR3 contains 16 residues. After removal of 6 bases from V and 0 bases from J, the junction contained 11 bases not matched to a gene. CDR1 is DFQATT and CDR2 is SNEGSKA in the germline V gene (reference sequence). The CDR3 sequence: CSAEGQGVSLSYEQYV. The CDR3 bases are TGCAGTGCAGAAGGACAGGGGGTTTCCCTCTCCTACGAGCAGTACGTC.

The V gene is TRBV4-1, the J gene TRBJ2-3; the match to TRBD2 covers 7 bases. V shed 6 bases, J shed 2 bases, and the junction held 8 bases outside the gene matches. CDR3 size: 15 residues. Germline V gene data show CDR1 as MGHRA and CDR2 as YSYEKL. The CDR3, as DNA: TGCGCCAGCAGGCGGAGCGGGGACTACACAGATACGCAGTATTTT. Protein: CASRRSGDYTDTQYF.

The genes are TRBV27 and TRBJ1-2; TRBD1 matches 10 bases. The V gene's germline CDR1 is MNHEY and CDR2 SMNVEV (reference sequence). Germline trimming cut 6 bases from V and 8 bases from J; bases unmatched to any gene: 18. The CDR3 covers 17 residues. The CDR3, as DNA: TGTGCCAGCAGCTGGGGGCGGGGACAGGGGCCCAACAGCGGCTACACCTTC. This translates into CASSWGRGQGPNSGYTF.

The table lists this clonotype with a few counts. The rearrangement joins TRBV15 to TRBJ1-1; TRBD1 might be the D (5 bases). This CDR3 has 14 amino acids. The germline V gene encodes CDR1 LNHNV and CDR2 YYDKDF (reference sequence). Trimming took 3 bases from V and 4 from J, leaving 12 bases between them. For the CDR3, the DNA is TGTGCCACCAGCAGGGCCCTGGGGGGCACTGAAGCTTTCTTT. It translates to CATSRALGGTEAFF.

This clonotype was observed a few times. The chain links TRBV4-1 to TRBJ2-2; D uncertain. The CDR3 consists of 14 residues. The germline gives CDR1 MGHRA, CDR2 YSYEKL. V lost 2 bases and J lost 7, with 11 bases in between. CDR3 protein: CASSQPSVNGELFF. The CDR3 DNA sequence: TGCGCCAGCAGCCAACCGAGCGTGAACGGGGAGCTGTTTTTT.

This clonotype occurred many times. The chain uses TRBV27 and TRBJ1-5; 10 bases are shared with TRBD1. V gave up 4 bases and J gave up 7 bases; unmatched junction bases: 4. This CDR3 is 14 amino acids long. The germline V gene has CDR1 MNHEY and CDR2 SMNVEV (reference sequence). CDR3 sequence reads: CASSWDRGRQPQHF. The CDR3, as DNA: TGTGCCAGCAGTTGGGACAGGGGAAGGCAGCCCCAGCATTTT.

This clonotype was seen a handful of times. The rearrangement joins TRBV7-9 to TRBJ2-2; no clear D. Germline V gene sequence: CDR1 SEHNR, CDR2 FQNEAQ (reference sequence). CDR3 length: 14 residues. Deletions cut 5 bases from V and 4 bases from J, with 11 bases between. CDR3 DNA: TGTGCCAGCAGCCCCTACCGACGCACCGGGGAGCTGTTTTTT. It encodes CASSPYRRTGELFF.

The V gene is TRBV6-5, the J gene TRBJ2-1, with D possibly being TRBD2 (7 bases). The V end lost 1 base, the J end lost 3 bases, and 10 bases lay between the germline ends. Germline V gives CDR1 MNHEY, CDR2 SVGAGI. The length of the CDR3 is 15 residues. Written as DNA, the CDR3 is TGTGCCAGCAGTTACTACGGGGGGCTCTACAATGAGCAGTTCTTC. Protein: CASSYYGGLYNEQFF.

The rearrangement joins TRBV29-1 to TRBJ1-2; a possible D gene is TRBD1 (6 bases). The germline V gene encodes CDR1 SQVTM and CDR2 ANQGSEA. V was shortened by 6 bases and J by 7 bases, with 15 bases between the two germline ends. This CDR3 has 12 amino acids. CDR3 coding DNA: TGCAGCGTAAAACAGGGAGGAGGTGGCTACACCTTC. The encoded protein is CSVKQGGGGYTF.

The rearrangement uses TRBV7-8 and TRBJ1-1, with unresolved D. CDR1 is SGHVS and CDR2 is FQNEAQ in the germline V gene. The CDR3 spans 13 residues. Trimming took 4 bases from V and 4 from J, leaving 10 bases between them. The CDR3, as DNA: TGTGCCAGCAGCTCCCTGGTCAGCACTGAAGCTTTCTTT. Its translation is CASSSLVSTEAFF.

This clonotype came up many times. The chain uses TRBV7-2 and TRBJ2-1, with D possibly being TRBD2 (6 bases). V shed 5 bases and J shed 2 bases, with 13 bases lying between them. This CDR3 has 15 amino acids. Germline CDR1 SGHTA, CDR2 FQGNSA. The CDR3 DNA sequence: TGTGCCAGCAGCATTAGCGGAGCAACCTACAATGAGCAGTTCTTC. This sequence encodes CASSISGATYNEQFF.

The chain has TRBV12-3 or TRBV12-4 and TRBJ2-1, with 9 bases matching TRBD2. This CDR3 is 14 amino acids long. V shed 10 bases and J 4 bases; nucleotides not matched to a gene: 8. CDR3 in DNA: TGTGCCACCACATTTGCGGGGGGGTACAATGAGCAGTTCTTC. Residues: CATTFAGGYNEQFF.

V gene TRBV27 combines with J gene TRBJ2-3; 7 nucleotides match TRBD2. Germline V lookup: CDR1 MNHEY, CDR2 SMNVEV (reference sequence). This CDR3 is 16 amino acids long. J lost 1 base, V lost 4 bases, and 8 bases had no gene match. This chain's CDR3 is CASSWSSRGGTDTQYF. CDR3 DNA sequence: TGTGCCAGCAGTTGGAGTAGCCGGGGGGGCACAGATACGCAGTATTTT.

This chain connects TRBV10-3 to TRBJ1-2, with D maybe TRBD1 (6 bases). Germline CDR1 reads ENHRY; CDR2 reads SYGVKD. The CDR3 consists of 16 residues. The germline V and J ends were trimmed by 0 bases and 2 bases, with 13 bases remaining between them. CDR3: CAISESRGPKNYGYTF. The CDR3 DNA sequence: TGTGCCATCAGTGAGTCCAGGGGACCTAAAAACTATGGCTACACCTTC.

The rearrangement uses TRBV4-2 and TRBJ2-3; tentatively, D is TRBD2 (7 bases). Germline CDR1 reads LGHNA; CDR2 reads YNFKEQ. The CDR3 has 16 residues. V was cut by 2 bases and J by 4 bases, with 16 bases left in between. The CDR3, as DNA: TGTGCCAGCAGCCAATTGTCGGGGGGCGAGGCAGATACGCAGTATTTT. Residues: CASSQLSGGEADTQYF.

The CDR3 coding sequence is TGTGCCAGCAGCTTCCCCTGGGACAGGCTTGGAAACACCATATATTTT. Its protein product is CASSFPWDRLGNTIYF. The chain is built from TRBV7-3 and TRBJ1-3, with TRBD1 matching over 8 bases. This CDR3 contains 16 residues. The germline V gene encodes CDR1 SGHTA and CDR2 FQGTGA. Unmatched junction bases numbered 7, after V lost 3 bases and J lost 3 bases.

This clonotype was seen just once. The chain employs TRBV6-6 and TRBJ1-2; 8 bases match TRBD1. From germline, CDR1 is MNHNY and CDR2 SVGAGI (reference sequence). The CDR3 loop spans 16 amino acids. Trimming cost V 2 bases and J 8 bases; bases outside gene matches: 13. CDR3 nucleotides: TGTGCCAGCAGTTACAACAGGGGGTGGATTAACTTCGGCTACACCTTC. It codes for CASSYNRGWINFGYTF.

This clonotype has more than one count but fewer than ten. The chain employs TRBV19 and TRBJ2-3, with D unresolved. The germline V gene has CDR1 LNHDA and CDR2 SQIVND (reference sequence). With 10 bases removed from V and 0 bases from J, the gap between germline ends came to 11 bases. This CDR3 comprises 13 residues. CDR3 nucleotides: TGTGCCACTGCTCAGGACAGCACAGATACGCAGTATTTT. Translation gives CATAQDSTDTQYF.

J is TRBJ2-1 and V is TRBV7-3; unclear D gene. The CDR3 runs to 12 residues. The V end lost 5 bases, the J end lost 9 bases, and 11 bases lay between the germline ends. CDR1 and CDR2 from the germline V gene are SGHTA and FQGTGA. Here the CDR3 DNA reads TGTGCCAGCAGCATCGACAATTTTGAGCAGTTCTTC. It yields the protein CASSIDNFEQFF.

V and J are TRBV3-1 and TRBJ2-1; perhaps TRBD2 as D (6 bases). V lost 0 bases and J lost 2, with 14 bases in between. The CDR3 runs to 17 residues. The germline V gene encodes CDR1 LGHDT and CDR2 YNNKEL (reference sequence). Here the CDR3 reads CASSQDDRTGAYNEQFF. The CDR3 DNA sequence: TGTGCCAGCAGCCAAGATGATAGGACGGGGGCCTACAATGAGCAGTTCTTC.

This clonotype has more than one count but fewer than ten. The chain joins TRBV2 to TRBJ2-1; D is perhaps TRBD1 (6 bases). The CDR3 consists of 13 residues. Germline V CDR1 and CDR2: SNHLY, FYNNEI. V dropped 8 bases and J dropped 3 bases, with 11 bases sitting between them. CDR3: CASLGQDYNEQFF. In DNA form, the CDR3 reads TGTGCCAGCTTGGGACAAGACTACAATGAGCAGTTCTTC.

The J gene is TRBJ2-1, the V gene TRBV5-1, with TRBD1 matching over 7 bases. V gave up 4 bases and J gave up 3 bases; unmatched junction bases: 10. Germline CDR1 and CDR2: SGHRS and YFSETQ. This CDR3 contains 16 residues. CDR3 protein: CASSPGTDLFYNEQFF. The CDR3 DNA reads TGCGCCAGCAGCCCGGGGACAGATCTCTTCTACAATGAGCAGTTCTTC.

The chain employs TRBV6-6 and TRBJ1-2, with 7 bases aligning to TRBD1. CDR1 MNHNY and CDR2 SVGAGI come from the germline V gene (reference sequence). The V gene end was trimmed by 6 bases and the J gene end by 5 bases; junction bases not matched to a gene: 12. This CDR3 region has 15 residues. This chain's CDR3 is CASSHTGVVGYGYTF. CDR3 nucleotides: TGTGCCAGCAGCCACACAGGGGTGGTGGGATATGGCTACACCTTC.

This clonotype showed up just a few times. Written as DNA, the CDR3 is TGTGCCAGCACAGACAGATCTTCACCCCTCCACTTT. Protein product: CASTDRSSPLHF. The chain joins TRBV27 to TRBJ1-6; tentative D call: TRBD1 (5 bases). Germline loops: CDR1 MNHEY, CDR2 SMNVEV (reference sequence). This CDR3 has 12 amino acids. V was cut by 7 bases and J by 9 bases, with 10 bases left in between.

This clonotype was seen a few times. The chain links TRBV7-9 to TRBJ1-1; no definite D call. Trimming stripped 5 bases from V and 0 bases from J, with 13 bases between. Germline loops: CDR1 SEHNR, CDR2 FQNEAQ (reference sequence). The CDR3 covers 15 residues. For the CDR3, the DNA is TGTGCCAGCAGCCTCAAGGCGGGCTTGAACACTGAAGCTTTCTTT. It encodes CASSLKAGLNTEAFF.

This clonotype was found many times. This chain uses TRBV19 with TRBJ2-1; TRBD2 aligns across 12 bases. CDR3 length: 17 residues. Germline CDR1 reads LNHDA; CDR2 reads SQIVND (reference sequence). V lost 0 bases to trimming and J lost 7 bases; unmatched junction nucleotides: 7. CDR3 region: CASSIDPPGLAGNEQFF. DNA for the CDR3: TGTGCCAGTAGTATAGATCCCCCAGGACTAGCGGGGAATGAGCAGTTCTTC. Looking up the rest from reference TRBV19 and TRBJ2-1 gives the full variable domain: DGGITQSPKYLFRKEGQNVTLSCEQNLNHDAMYWYRQDPGQGLRLIYYSQIVNDFQKGDIAEGYSVSREKKESFPLTVTSAQKNPTAFYLCASSIDPPGLAGNEQFFGPGTRLTVL.

This chain joins TRBV5-4 and TRBJ2-7; D might be TRBD1 (8 bases). CDR1 and CDR2 (germline): SGHNT, YYREEE (reference sequence). The CDR3 covers 15 residues. V was clipped by 4 bases and J by 0 bases, with 14 bases between them. CDR3 in DNA: TGTGCCAGCAGCGGGGGGGACAGGAGCTCCTACGAGCAGTACGTC. It is translated as CASSGGDRSSYEQYV.

The J gene is TRBJ2-1, the V gene TRBV5-4, with D unclear. The germline CDR1 and CDR2 sequences are SGHNT and YYREEE (reference sequence). The CDR3 contains 16 residues. V shed 2 bases and J shed 0 bases, with 12 bases lying between them. CDR3 in DNA: TGTGCCAGCAGCTTCCCACAGCAAAGCTCCTACAATGAGCAGTTCTTC. It codes for CASSFPQQSSYNEQFF.

The gene calls are TRBV6-6 and TRBJ2-1; 10 nucleotides line up with TRBD2. The CDR3 has 14 amino acids. Germline CDR1 MNHNY, CDR2 SVGAGI (reference sequence). The V gene end was trimmed by 5 bases and the J gene end by 5 bases; junction bases not matched to a gene: 3. CDR3 in amino acids: CASSTLAGDNEQFF. CDR3 in DNA: TGTGCCAGCAGTACCCTAGCGGGGGACAATGAGCAGTTCTTC.

The chain carries TRBV15 and TRBJ2-2; 11 bases are shared with TRBD2. The V gene end was trimmed by 5 bases and the J gene end by 0 bases; junction bases not matched to a gene: 5. The CDR3 runs to 17 residues. Germline V CDR1 and CDR2: LNHNV, YYDKDF (reference sequence). CDR3 loop: CATSSPSGGTNTGELFF. The DNA of the CDR3 is TGTGCCACCAGCTCCCCTAGCGGGGGGACGAACACCGGGGAGCTGTTTTTT.